The 8 T cell receptor beta chains below were found in one sample sequenced in a study of OX40 agonist ivuxolimab in advanced cancers. The library came from the immunoSEQ multiplex PCR assay. TCRdb stores this immuneACCESS table with in-frame sequences only. Part of the clones is absent; in the studies checked, under half of the shortfall reflects unresolved V genes, and no reason is known for the rest. A total of around 100,000 clones appear in this sample, around 87% of them only once. Of the sample, around 0.15% is held by the ten largest clones. The material sequenced was CD4+ or CD8+ T cells sorted from blood, taken in a trial of the OX40 agonist ivuxolimab. These receptors all stem from an adult with an advanced solid tumor such as melanoma, head and neck, liver or kidney cancer.

For the CDR3, the DNA is TGCGCCAGCAGCCTCACCAGGGGGACAGGGGCGGGAAACACTGAAGCTTTCTTT. Translated: CASSLTRGTGAGNTEAFF. This sequence joins TRBV4-1 and TRBJ1-1, with 10 nucleotides matching TRBD1. V shed 4 bases and J 2 bases; nucleotides not matched to a gene: 13. The CDR3 consists of 18 residues. The germline V gene has CDR1 MGHRA and CDR2 YSYEKL.

V and J are TRBV6-1 and TRBJ1-5; no clear D. Germline V gene data show CDR1 as MNHNS and CDR2 as SASEGT. The length of the CDR3 is 12 residues. Trimming left V 10 bases short and J 10 bases short, with 17 bases between. The CDR3 region has the DNA TGTGCCATCAACTTAGCGGGAGGTCCCCAGCATTTT. Its protein product is CAINLAGGPQHF.

The V gene is TRBV10-3, the J gene TRBJ1-2; 9 nucleotides match TRBD1. Germline V CDR1 and CDR2: ENHRY, SYGVKD. The CDR3 is 18 residues long. Unmatched junction bases numbered 15, after V lost 0 bases and J lost 7 bases. The chain's CDR3 is CAISESKGGTGTGVGYTF. The CDR3, as DNA: TGTGCCATCAGTGAGTCGAAAGGGGGGACAGGGACAGGAGTTGGCTACACCTTC.

V usage is TRBV5-8 and J usage is TRBJ2-3; 9 bases align to TRBD2. Germline V gives CDR1 SGHTS, CDR2 YDEGEE. CDR3 length equals 17 residues. With 0 bases clipped from V and 0 bases from J, the junction kept 5 bases outside the gene matches. This CDR3 is CASSLGATSGSTDTQYF. CDR3 coding DNA: TGTGCCAGCAGCTTGGGTGCGACTAGCGGAAGCACAGATACGCAGTATTTT.

In nucleotides, the CDR3 is TGTGCCAGCAGCCCCCCGGGGACTAGCGGGGTTGGTGAGCAGTTCTTC. Amino acid sequence: CASSPPGTSGVGEQFF. J is TRBJ2-1 and V is TRBV7-3; 13 bases fit TRBD2. Germline lookup yields CDR1 SGHTA and CDR2 FQGTGA. The CDR3 loop spans 16 amino acids. With 5 bases clipped from V and 9 bases from J, the junction kept 10 bases outside the gene matches.

The table lists this clone with a few counts. This chain uses TRBV2 with TRBJ2-7, with a weak D call TRBD1 (5 bases). CDR1 SNHLY and CDR2 FYNNEI come from the germline V gene. The CDR3 has 12 residues. Trimming took 10 bases from V and 4 from J, leaving 14 bases between them. CDR3 amino acids: CATRASSYEQYF. The CDR3 bases are TGTGCCACCAGGGCCTCCTCTTACGAGCAGTACTTC.

The CDR3 coding sequence is TGTGCCAGCAGCTTAGGGTTGGGACTTCGGGAGACCCAGTACTTC. Translated: CASSLGLGLRETQYF. V and J are TRBV7-3 and TRBJ2-5, with D maybe TRBD2 (6 bases). CDR1 is SGHTA and CDR2 is FQGTGA in the germline V gene. This CDR3 comprises 15 residues. V was shortened by 2 bases and J by 5 bases, with 15 bases between the two germline ends.

This clone was detected only a few times. This chain joins TRBV5-1 and TRBJ2-2; 9 bases agree with TRBD2. This CDR3 region has 16 residues. Germline V gene sequence: CDR1 SGHRS, CDR2 YFSETQ. V was pared by 0 bases and J by 4 bases, with 4 bases of the junction left unmatched. The CDR3: CASSLGGTSLTGELFF. DNA for the CDR3: TGCGCCAGCAGCTTGGGGGGGACTAGCCTCACCGGGGAGCTGTTTTTT.